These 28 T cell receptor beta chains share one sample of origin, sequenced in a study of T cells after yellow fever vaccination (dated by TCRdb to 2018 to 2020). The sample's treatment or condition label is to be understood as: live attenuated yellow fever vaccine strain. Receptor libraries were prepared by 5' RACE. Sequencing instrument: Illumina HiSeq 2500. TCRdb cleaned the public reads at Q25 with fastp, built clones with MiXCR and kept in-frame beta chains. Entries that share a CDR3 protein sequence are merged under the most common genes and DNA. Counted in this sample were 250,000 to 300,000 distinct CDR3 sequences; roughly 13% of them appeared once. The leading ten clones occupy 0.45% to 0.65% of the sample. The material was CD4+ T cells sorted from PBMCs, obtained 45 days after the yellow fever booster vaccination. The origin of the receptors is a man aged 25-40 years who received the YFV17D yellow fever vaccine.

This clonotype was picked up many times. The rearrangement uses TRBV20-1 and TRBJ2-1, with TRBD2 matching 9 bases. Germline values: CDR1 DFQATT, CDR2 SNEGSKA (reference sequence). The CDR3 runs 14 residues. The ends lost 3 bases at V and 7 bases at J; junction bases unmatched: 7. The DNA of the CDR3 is TGCAGTGCTAGTTCCGGGACTAGCAAGAATGAGCAGTTCTTC. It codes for CSASSGTSKNEQFF.

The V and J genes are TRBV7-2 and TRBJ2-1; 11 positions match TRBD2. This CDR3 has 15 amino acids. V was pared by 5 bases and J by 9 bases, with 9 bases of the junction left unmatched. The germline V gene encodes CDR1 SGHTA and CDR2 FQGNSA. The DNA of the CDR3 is TGTGCCAGCAGCCTGCTAGGGCTAGCGGGAGGTGAGCAGTTCTTC. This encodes CASSLLGLAGGEQFF.

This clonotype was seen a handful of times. As DNA, the CDR3 is TGCAGTGCTAGTACTAGCGGGACGATATACGAGCAGTACTTC. Translating gives CSASTSGTIYEQYF. This chain connects TRBV20-1 to TRBJ2-7; the match to TRBD2 covers 10 bases. V was pared by 3 bases and J by 4 bases, with 6 bases of the junction left unmatched. CDR3 length: 14 amino acids. Germline V lookup: CDR1 DFQATT, CDR2 SNEGSKA (reference sequence).

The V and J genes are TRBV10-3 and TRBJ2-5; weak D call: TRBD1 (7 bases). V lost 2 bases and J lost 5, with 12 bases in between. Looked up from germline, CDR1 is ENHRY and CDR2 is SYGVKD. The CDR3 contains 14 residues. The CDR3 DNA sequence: TGTGCCATCAGTGAGGGCAGGGGGGTTGAGACCCAGTACTTC. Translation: CAISEGRGVETQYF.

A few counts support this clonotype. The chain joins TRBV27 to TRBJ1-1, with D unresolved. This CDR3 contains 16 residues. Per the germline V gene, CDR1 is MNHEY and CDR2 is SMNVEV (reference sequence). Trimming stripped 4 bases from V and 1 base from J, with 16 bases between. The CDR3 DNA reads TGTGCCAGCAGTTCCTCGTTGCCGTTGCAGAACACTGAAGCTTTCTTT. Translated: CASSSSLPLQNTEAFF.

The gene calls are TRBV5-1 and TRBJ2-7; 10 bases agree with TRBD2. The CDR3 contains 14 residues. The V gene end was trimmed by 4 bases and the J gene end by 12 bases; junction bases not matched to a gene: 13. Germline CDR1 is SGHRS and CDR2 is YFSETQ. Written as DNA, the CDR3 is TGCGCCAGCAGCCAAGTCGTCAGCGGGAGGGAGGCGTACTTC. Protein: CASSQVVSGREAYF.

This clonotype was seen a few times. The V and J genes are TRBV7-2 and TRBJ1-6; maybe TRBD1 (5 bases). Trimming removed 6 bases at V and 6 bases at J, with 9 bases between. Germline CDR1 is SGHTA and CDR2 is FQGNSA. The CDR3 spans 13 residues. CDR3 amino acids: CASRGPGNSPLHF. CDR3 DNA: TGTGCCAGCAGGGGGCCGGGTAATTCACCCCTCCACTTT.

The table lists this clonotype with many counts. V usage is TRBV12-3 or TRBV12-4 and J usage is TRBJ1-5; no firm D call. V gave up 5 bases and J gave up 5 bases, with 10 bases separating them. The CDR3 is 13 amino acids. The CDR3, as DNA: TGTGCCAGCAGTCCGGACCTAGATCAGCCCCAGCATTTT. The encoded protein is CASSPDLDQPQHF.

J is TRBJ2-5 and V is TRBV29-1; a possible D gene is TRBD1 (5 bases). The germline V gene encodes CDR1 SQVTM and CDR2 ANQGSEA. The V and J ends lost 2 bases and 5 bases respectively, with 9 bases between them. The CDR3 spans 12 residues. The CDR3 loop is CSVEQGSETQYF. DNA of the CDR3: TGCAGCGTTGAACAGGGTTCGGAGACCCAGTACTTC.

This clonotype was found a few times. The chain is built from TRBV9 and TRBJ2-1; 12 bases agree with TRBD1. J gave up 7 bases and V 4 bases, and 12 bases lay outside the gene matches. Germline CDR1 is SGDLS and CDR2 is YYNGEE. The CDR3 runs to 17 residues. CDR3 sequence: CASSPHLRDRGQNEQFF. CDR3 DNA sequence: TGTGCCAGCAGCCCCCACCTCCGGGACAGGGGGCAGAATGAGCAGTTCTTC.

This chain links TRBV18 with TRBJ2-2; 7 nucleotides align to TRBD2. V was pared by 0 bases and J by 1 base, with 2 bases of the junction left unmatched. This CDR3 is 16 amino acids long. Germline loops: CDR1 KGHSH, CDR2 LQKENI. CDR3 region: CASSPPERGNTGELFF. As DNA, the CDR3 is TGTGCCAGCTCACCACCAGAGCGGGGGAACACCGGGGAGCTGTTTTTT. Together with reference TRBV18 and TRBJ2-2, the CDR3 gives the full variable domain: NAGVMQNPRHLVRRRGQEARLRCSPMKGHSHVYWYRQLPEEGLKFMVYLQKENIIDESGMPKERFSAEFPKEGPSILRIQQVVRGDSAAYFCASSPPERGNTGELFFGEGSRLTVL.

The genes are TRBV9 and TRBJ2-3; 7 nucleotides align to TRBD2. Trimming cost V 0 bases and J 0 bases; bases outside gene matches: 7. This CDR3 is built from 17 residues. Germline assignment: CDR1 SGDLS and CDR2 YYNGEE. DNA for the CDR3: TGTGCCAGCAGCGTAGCAGCTAGCGGCTACAGCACAGATACGCAGTATTTT. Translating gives CASSVAASGYSTDTQYF.

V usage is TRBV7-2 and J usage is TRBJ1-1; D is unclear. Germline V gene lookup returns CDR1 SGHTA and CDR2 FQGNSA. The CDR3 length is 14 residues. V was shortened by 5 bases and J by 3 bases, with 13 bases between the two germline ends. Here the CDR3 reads CASSPLPGYTEAFF. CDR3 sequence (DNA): TGTGCCAGCAGCCCCTTACCGGGTTACACTGAAGCTTTCTTT.

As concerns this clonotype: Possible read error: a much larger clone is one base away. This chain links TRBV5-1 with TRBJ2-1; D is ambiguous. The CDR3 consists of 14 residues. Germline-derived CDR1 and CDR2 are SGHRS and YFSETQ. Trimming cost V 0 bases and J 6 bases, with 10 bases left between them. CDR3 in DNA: TGCGCCAGCAGCTTGGACGTCGAATTCAATGAGCAGTTCTTC. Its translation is CASSLDVEFNEQFF.

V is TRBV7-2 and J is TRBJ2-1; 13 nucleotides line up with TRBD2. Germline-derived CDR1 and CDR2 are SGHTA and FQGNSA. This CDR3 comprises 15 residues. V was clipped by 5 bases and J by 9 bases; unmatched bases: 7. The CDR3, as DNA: TGTGCCAGCAGCCGGACTAGCGGGAGTATTGGTGAGCAGTTCTTC. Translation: CASSRTSGSIGEQFF.

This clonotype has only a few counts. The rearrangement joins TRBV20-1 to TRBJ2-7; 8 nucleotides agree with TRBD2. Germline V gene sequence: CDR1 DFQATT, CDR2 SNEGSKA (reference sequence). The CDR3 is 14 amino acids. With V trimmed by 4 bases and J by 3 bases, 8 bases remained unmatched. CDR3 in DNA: TGCAGTGCTACTACAGCGGGAGTAAGCTACGAGCAGTACTTC. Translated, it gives CSATTAGVSYEQYF.

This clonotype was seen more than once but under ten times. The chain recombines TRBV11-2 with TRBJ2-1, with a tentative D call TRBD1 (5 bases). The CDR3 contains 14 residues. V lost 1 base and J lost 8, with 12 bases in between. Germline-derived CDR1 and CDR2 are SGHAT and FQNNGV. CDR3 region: CASSLGGASYEQFF. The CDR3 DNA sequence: TGTGCCAGCAGCTTAGGGGGCGCGAGCTATGAGCAGTTCTTC.

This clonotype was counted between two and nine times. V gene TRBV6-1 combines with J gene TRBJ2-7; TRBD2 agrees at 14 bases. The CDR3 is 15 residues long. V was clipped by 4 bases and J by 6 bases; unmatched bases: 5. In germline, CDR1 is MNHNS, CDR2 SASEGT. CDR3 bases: TGTGCCAGCAGTGCGACGGGACTAGCGGGAGTCGAGCAGTACTTC. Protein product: CASSATGLAGVEQYF.

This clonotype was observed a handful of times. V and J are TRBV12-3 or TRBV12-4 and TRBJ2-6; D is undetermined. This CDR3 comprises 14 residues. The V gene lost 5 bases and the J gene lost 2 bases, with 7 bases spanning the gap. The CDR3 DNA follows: TGTGCCAGCAGTCCGGCTACTGGGGCCAACGTCCTGACTTTC. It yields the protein CASSPATGANVLTF.

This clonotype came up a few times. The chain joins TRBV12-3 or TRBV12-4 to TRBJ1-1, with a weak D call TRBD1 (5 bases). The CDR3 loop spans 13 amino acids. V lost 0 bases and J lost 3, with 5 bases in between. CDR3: CASSLAGHTEAFF. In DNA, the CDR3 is TGTGCCAGCAGTTTAGCGGGACACACTGAAGCTTTCTTT.

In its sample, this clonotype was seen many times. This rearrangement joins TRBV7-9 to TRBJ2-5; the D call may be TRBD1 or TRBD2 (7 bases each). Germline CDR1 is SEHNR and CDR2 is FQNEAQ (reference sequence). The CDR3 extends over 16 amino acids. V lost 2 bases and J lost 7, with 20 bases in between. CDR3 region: CASSLPGTVWEGTQYF. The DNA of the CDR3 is TGTGCCAGCAGCTTACCCGGGACAGTCTGGGAGGGGACCCAGTACTTC.

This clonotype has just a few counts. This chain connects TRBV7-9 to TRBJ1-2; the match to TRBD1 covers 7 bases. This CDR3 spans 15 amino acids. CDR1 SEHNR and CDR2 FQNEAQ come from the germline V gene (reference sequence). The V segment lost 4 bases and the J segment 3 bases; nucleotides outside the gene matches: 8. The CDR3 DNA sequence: TGTGCCAGCAGCTCCCGACAGGGTTTCTACTATGGCTACACCTTC. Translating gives CASSSRQGFYYGYTF. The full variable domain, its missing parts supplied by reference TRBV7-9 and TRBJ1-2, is DTGVSQNPRHKITKRGQNVTFRCDPISEHNRLYWYRQTLGQGPEFLTYFQNEAQLEKSRLLSDRFSAERPKGSFSTLEIQRTEQGDSAMYLCASSSRQGFYYGYTFGSGTRLTVV.

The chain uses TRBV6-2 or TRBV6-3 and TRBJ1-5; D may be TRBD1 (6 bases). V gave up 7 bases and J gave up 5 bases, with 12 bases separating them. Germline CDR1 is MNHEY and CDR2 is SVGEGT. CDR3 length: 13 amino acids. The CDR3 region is CASTDRRDQPQHF. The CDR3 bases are TGTGCCAGCACCGACAGGAGGGATCAGCCCCAGCATTTT.

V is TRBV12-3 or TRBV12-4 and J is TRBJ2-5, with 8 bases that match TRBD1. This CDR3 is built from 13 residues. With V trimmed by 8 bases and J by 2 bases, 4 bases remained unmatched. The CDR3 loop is CASHNRGQETQYF. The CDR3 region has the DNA TGTGCCAGCCACAACAGGGGGCAAGAGACCCAGTACTTC.

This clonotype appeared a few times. The DNA for the CDR3 is TGTGCCAGCTCAGCGAGCCGGAGTTCTCCCGGGACCAAAGAGACCCAGTACTTC. It translates to CASSASRSSPGTKETQYF. The gene calls are TRBV18 and TRBJ2-5, with D perhaps being TRBD1 or TRBD2 (5 bases each). The ends were cut back, 5 bases at V and 3 bases at J, with 25 bases in the middle. The germline V gene encodes CDR1 KGHSH and CDR2 LQKENI. This CDR3 contains 18 residues. The full variable domain, with the rest looked up from reference TRBV18 and TRBJ2-5, is NAGVMQNPRHLVRRRGQEARLRCSPMKGHSHVYWYRQLPEEGLKFMVYLQKENIIDESGMPKERFSAEFPKEGPSILRIQQVVRGDSAAYFCASSASRSSPGTKETQYFGPGTRLLVL.

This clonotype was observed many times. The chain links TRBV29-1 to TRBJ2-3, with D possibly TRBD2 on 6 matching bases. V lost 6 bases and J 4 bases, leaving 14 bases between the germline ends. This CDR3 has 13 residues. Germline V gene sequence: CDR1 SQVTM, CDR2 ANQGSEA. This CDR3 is CSVRAGSSDTQYF. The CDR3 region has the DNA TGCAGCGTAAGGGCGGGGAGCTCAGATACGCAGTATTTT.

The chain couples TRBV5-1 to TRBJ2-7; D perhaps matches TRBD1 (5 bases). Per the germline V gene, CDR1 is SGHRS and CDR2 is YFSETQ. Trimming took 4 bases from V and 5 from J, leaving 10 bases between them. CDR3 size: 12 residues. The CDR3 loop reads CASSKGDNEQYF. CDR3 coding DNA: TGCGCCAGCAGCAAAGGGGATAACGAGCAGTACTTC.

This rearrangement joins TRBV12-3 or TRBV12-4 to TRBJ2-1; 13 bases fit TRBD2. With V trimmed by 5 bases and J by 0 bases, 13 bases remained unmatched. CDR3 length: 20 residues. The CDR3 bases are TGTGCCAGCAGTCGACAGCCGGGACTAGCGGGAATCCTCTCCTACAATGAGCAGTTCTTC. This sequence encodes CASSRQPGLAGILSYNEQFF.